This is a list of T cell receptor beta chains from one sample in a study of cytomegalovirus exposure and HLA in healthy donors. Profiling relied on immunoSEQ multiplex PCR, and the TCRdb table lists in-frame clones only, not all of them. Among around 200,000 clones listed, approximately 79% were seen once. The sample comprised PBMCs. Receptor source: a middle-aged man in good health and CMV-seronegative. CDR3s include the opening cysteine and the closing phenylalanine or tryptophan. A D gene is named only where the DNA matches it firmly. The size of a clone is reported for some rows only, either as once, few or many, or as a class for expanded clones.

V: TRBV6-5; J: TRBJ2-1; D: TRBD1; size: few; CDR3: CASSPGTGYNEQFF; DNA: TGTGCCAGCAGCCCCGGGACAGGGTACAATGAGCAGTTCTTC
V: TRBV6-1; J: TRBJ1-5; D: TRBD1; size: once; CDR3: CASSGTVNSNQPQHF; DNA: TGTGCCAGCAGCGGGACAGTTAATAGCAATCAGCCCCAGCATTTT
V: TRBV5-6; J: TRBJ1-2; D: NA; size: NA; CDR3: CANSWGRDYGYTF; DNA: TGTGCCAACAGCTGGGGGCGAGACTATGGCTACACCTTC
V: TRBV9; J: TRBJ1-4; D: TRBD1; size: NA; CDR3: CASSVGPDRVNEKLFF; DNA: TGTGCCAGCAGCGTAGGGCCGGACAGGGTAAATGAAAAACTGTTTTTT
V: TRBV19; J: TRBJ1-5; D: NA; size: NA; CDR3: CASSIETVNQPQHF; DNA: TGTGCCAGTAGTATTGAGACAGTCAATCAGCCCCAGCATTTT
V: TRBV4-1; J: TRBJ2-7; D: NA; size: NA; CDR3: CASSQDPGQPTYEQYF; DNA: TGCGCCAGCAGCCAAGATCCAGGACAACCAACCTACGAGCAGTACTTC
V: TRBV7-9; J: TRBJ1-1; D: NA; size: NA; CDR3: CASSFYQGIGTEAFF; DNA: TGTGCCAGCAGCTTTTACCAGGGCATAGGCACTGAAGCTTTCTTT
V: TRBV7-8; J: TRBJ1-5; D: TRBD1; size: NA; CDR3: CASSLAGTGAHQPQHF; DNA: TGTGCCAGCAGCTTAGCCGGGACAGGGGCTCACCAGCCCCAGCATTTT
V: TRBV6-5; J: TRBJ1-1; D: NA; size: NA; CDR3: CASKMWRSDTEAFF; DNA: TGTGCCAGCAAAATGTGGAGGTCAGACACTGAAGCTTTCTTT
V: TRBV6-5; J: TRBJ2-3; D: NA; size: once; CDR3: CASSLRRGADTQYF; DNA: TGTGCCAGCAGTTTGAGGAGGGGAGCAGATACGCAGTATTTT
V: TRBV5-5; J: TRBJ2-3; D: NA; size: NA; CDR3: CASSLEGRNADTQYF; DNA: TGTGCCAGCAGCTTGGAAGGGAGGAATGCAGATACGCAGTATTTT
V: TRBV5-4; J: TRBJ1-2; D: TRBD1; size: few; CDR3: CASSAGTGVYGYTF; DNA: TGTGCCAGCAGCGCCGGGACAGGGGTCTATGGCTACACCTTC
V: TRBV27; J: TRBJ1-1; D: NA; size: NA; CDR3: CASSLGGLDTEAFF; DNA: TGTGCCAGCAGTTTAGGGGGCCTGGACACTGAAGCTTTCTTT
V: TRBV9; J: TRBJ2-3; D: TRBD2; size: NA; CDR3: CASSEGLAGGPQDTQYF; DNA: TGTGCCAGCAGCGAGGGACTAGCGGGAGGGCCGCAAGATACGCAGTATTTT
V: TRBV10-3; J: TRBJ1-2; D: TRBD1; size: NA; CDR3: CAISVSDREGYTF; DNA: TGTGCCATCAGTGTTTCGGACAGGGAAGGCTACACCTTC
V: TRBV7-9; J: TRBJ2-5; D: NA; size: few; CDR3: CASSPDWKETQYF; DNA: TGTGCCAGCAGCCCGGACTGGAAAGAGACCCAGTACTTC
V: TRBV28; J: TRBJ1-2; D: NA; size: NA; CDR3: CASTPAGGRGYTF; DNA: TGTGCCAGCACTCCTGCGGGGGGACGTGGCTACACCTTC
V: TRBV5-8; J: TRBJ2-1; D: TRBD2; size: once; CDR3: CASSASRRSGIYNEQFF; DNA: TGTGCCAGCAGCGCCAGTAGGAGGAGCGGGATTTACAATGAGCAGTTCTTC
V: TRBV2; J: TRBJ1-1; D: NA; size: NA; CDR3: CASTPGGLNTEAFF; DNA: TGTGCCAGCACCCCGGGGGGCCTGAACACTGAAGCTTTCTTT
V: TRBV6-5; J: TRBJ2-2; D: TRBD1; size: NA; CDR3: CASSRDRGKTGELFF; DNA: TGTGCCAGCAGCCGGGACAGGGGGAAGACCGGGGAGCTGTTTTTT
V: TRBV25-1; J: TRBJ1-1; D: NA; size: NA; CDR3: CASRHTDYTEAFF; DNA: TGTGCCAGCAGGCACACAGATTACACTGAAGCTTTCTTT
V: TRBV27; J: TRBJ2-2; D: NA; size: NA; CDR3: CASREGVAGELFF; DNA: TGTGCCAGCAGGGAGGGAGTGGCCGGGGAGCTGTTTTTT
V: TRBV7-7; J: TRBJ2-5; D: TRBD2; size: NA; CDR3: CASSFAGEETQYF; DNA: TGTGCTAGCAGCTTCGCGGGAGAAGAGACCCAGTACTTC
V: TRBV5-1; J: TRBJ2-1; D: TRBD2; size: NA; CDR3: CASSLALAGVYNEQFF; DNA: TGCGCCAGCAGCTTGGCGCTAGCGGGAGTCTACAATGAGCAGTTCTTC
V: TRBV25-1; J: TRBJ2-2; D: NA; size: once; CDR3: CASSDLRTAGNTGELFF; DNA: TGTGCCAGCAGTGACCTCCGGACAGCGGGAAACACCGGGGAGCTGTTTTTT
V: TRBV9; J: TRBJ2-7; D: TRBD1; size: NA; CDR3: CASSVGDRVHEQYF; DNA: TGTGCCAGCAGCGTAGGGGACAGGGTTCACGAGCAGTACTTC
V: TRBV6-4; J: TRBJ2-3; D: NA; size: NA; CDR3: CASSDTYRPATATQYF; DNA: TGTGCCAGCAGTGACACTTACCGTCCGGCGACAGCTACGCAGTATTTT
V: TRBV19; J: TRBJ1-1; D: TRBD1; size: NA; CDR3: CASSIETGWATEAFF; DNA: TGTGCCAGTAGTATCGAGACAGGGTGGGCCACTGAAGCTTTCTTT
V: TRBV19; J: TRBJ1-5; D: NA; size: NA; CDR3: CASSQGAQPQHF; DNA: TGTGCCAGCTCACAAGGGGCTCAGCCCCAGCATTTT
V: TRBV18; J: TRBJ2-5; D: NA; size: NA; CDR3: CASSPPDQETQYF; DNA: TGTGCCAGCTCACCACCCGACCAAGAGACCCAGTACTTC
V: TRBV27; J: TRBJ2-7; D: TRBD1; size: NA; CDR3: CASSMGQGAREQYF; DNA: TGTGCCAGCAGTATGGGACAGGGGGCCCGCGAGCAGTACTTC
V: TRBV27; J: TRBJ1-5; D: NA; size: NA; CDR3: CASSLQFDQPQHF; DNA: TGTGCCAGCAGTCTACAGTTCGATCAGCCCCAGCATTTT
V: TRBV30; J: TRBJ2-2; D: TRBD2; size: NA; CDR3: CAWRTGGTYTGELFF; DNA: TGTGCCTGGAGGACGGGAGGGACTTACACCGGGGAGCTGTTTTTT
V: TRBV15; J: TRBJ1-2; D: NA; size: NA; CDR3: CATSRDPGARRGYGYTF; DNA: TGTGCCACCAGCAGAGATCCCGGAGCCCGGAGGGGCTATGGCTACACCTTC
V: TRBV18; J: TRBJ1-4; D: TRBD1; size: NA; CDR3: CASSLRQGNEKLFF; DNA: TGTGCCAGCTCACTTCGACAGGGAAATGAAAAACTGTTTTTT
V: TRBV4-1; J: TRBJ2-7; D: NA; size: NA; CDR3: CASSQPAGLSSYEQYF; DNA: TGCGCCAGCAGCCAACCCGCGGGGCTCAGCTCCTACGAGCAGTACTTC
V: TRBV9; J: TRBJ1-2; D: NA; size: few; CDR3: CASSVDRNYGYTF; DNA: TGTGCCAGCAGCGTCGACAGAAACTATGGCTACACCTTC
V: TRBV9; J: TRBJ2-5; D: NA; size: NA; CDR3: CASSPQDQETQYF; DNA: TGTGCCAGCAGCCCCCAGGATCAAGAGACCCAGTACTTC
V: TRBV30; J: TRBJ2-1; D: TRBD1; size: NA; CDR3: CAWSAGTGSHSEQFF; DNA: TGTGCCTGGAGTGCTGGGACAGGGAGTCACAGTGAGCAGTTCTTC
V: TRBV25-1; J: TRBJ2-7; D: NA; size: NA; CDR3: CASSDRDRETYEQYF; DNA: TGTGCCAGCAGTGATCGAGACAGAGAGACCTACGAGCAGTACTTC